This T cell receptor beta chain was identified in a study of cytomegalovirus exposure and HLA in healthy donors. General study points: Later genetic work tied a missense DCLRE1C variant to beta-chain V and J trimming.

Amplification used 60 Vbeta primers and 13 Jbeta primers. TCRdb's copy holds only in-frame clones and misses some; the assay was immunoSEQ multiplex PCR. This repertoire includes 130,000 to 150,000 clones. A word on this clone: Antigen specificity is unknown.

The CDR3 is 13 amino acids. Germline CDR1 SGHTA, CDR2 FQGNSA. The V and J ends lost 6 bases and 8 bases respectively, with 16 bases between them. Whereas donors were nominally healthy upon sampling, unrecorded immune exposures were probable. The TCR was taken from a male donor in good health and CMV-seronegative. Source material: PBMCs. V usage is TRBV7-2 and J usage is TRBJ1-2, with D possibly matching TRBD1 (6 bases). CDR3 sequence reads: CASRQTGIRGYTF. The CDR3 coding sequence is TGTGCCAGCAGACAAACAGGGATAAGAGGCTACACCTTC.